This T cell receptor (beta chain) was obtained from a study of CD8+ T cells in alopecia areata. CDR1 and CDR2 (germline): SGHTA, FQGNSA. The CDR3 totals 14 residues. With 1 base removed from V and 0 bases from J, the gap between germline ends came to 7 bases. Extraction of RNA preceded its reverse transcription into cDNA, which served as the sequencing template. TCRdb's copy holds only in-frame clones and misses some; the assay was immunoSEQ multiplex PCR. The sample has a few hundred thousand clones, roughly two thirds seen once. This receptor was taken from a human donor with alopecia areata. The rearrangement joins TRBV7-2 to TRBJ2-7; unclear D gene. The sample consisted of CD4+ T cells sorted from blood, taken at week 0. The CDR3 sequence is CASSLDSSSYEQYF. For the CDR3, the DNA is TGTGCCAGCAGCTTAGACAGCAGCTCCTACGAGCAGTACTTC.